Sequencing of this T cell receptor beta chain was carried out in a study of beta chain features in type 1 diabetes. Germline CDR1 reads SEHNR; CDR2 reads FQNEAQ (reference sequence). V lost 5 bases to trimming and J lost 12 bases, with 11 bases between them. The CDR3 has 11 amino acids. This clone was observed many times. The target antigen is unknown. Sequencing targeted expressed TCRB transcripts, as all isolated RNA had been reverse transcribed. Sequenced by immunoSEQ multiplex PCR; TCRdb stores in-frame clones only, minus some. Of about 150,000 clones in the sample, 9.2% were seen once. Once sorted, every population was more than 98% pure. General study findings and limits: Any HLA type influence on TCRB rearrangement was left unresolved here.

The chain couples TRBV7-9 to TRBJ2-1; D may be TRBD2 (5 bases). The source is a man aged 18-30 years in good health. Sequences were obtained from central memory CD4+ T cells from blood. CDR3 coding DNA: TGTGCCAGCAGCCCCGACTATTTGCAGTTCTTC. As protein: CASSPDYLQFF. The full variable domain, in which reference TRBV7-9 and TRBJ2-1 provide the parts outside the CDR3, is DTGVSQNPRHKITKRGQNVTFRCDPISEHNRLYWYRQTLGQGPEFLTYFQNEAQLEKSRLLSDRFSAERPKGSFSTLEIQRTEQGDSAMYLCASSPDYLQFFGPGTRLTVL.